This is a list of T cell receptor beta chains from one sample in a study of T cells in Graves' hyperthyroidism and ophthalmopathy. Using its own MiXCR run on the multiplex PCR reads, TCRdb lists one record per CDR3 protein. Among 150,000 or so distinct CDR3 sequences listed, 9.4% were seen once. Input material: blood. The receptors derive from a woman younger than 30 with Graves' hyperthyroidism that later progressed to Graves' ophthalmopathy. Both conserved end residues are trimmed from each CDR3.

>TRBJ2-7|TRBV14
ASIPSGGQERYEQY
>TRBJ2-3|TRBV9
ASSLQVRDTQY
>TRBJ2-5|TRBV7-8
ASSLTSGQETQY
>TRBJ1-3|TRBV6-1
ASSARGENTIY
>TRBJ2-3|TRBV20-1
SAPSGGGADTQY
>TRBJ1-2|TRBV6-6
ASSYSITYYGYT
>TRBJ2-7|TRBV28
ASSPGQWSYEQY
>TRBJ1-4|TRBV9
ASSPTQGEKLF
>TRBJ1-6|TRBV19
ASSGQGSSPLH
>TRBJ2-1|TRBV4-2
ASSQVSLPGLEGNEQF
>TRBJ1-1|TRBV11-3
ASSLGSYTEAF
>TRBJ1-6|TRBV13
ASSHNGQVLTRYNSPLH
>TRBJ2-5|TRBV20-1
SAEVHQETQY
>TRBJ1-2|TRBV4-2
ASSQDGGEGRYGYT
>TRBJ2-6|TRBV19
ASSIATQGSGANVLT
>TRBJ2-7|TRBV19
ASSWGQGYERY
>TRBJ1-1|TRBV6-1
ASSEKGAGGRNEAF
>TRBJ2-5|TRBV13
ASSLWRGSQETQY
>TRBJ1-6|TRBV2
ASSGTGPNSPLH
>TRBJ2-7|TRBV28
ASSYGLMGEQY
>TRBJ2-2|TRBV18
ASSPRNTGELF
>TRBJ2-7|TRBV5-6
ASSAGGRFLREQY
>TRBJ1-1|TRBV28
ASRGSMNTEAF
>TRBJ1-2|TRBV20-1
SASSTLPGQGFSGYT
>TRBJ1-2|TRBV19
ASSIDPGGNYGYT
>TRBJ1-2|TRBV15
ATSERRGGYT
>TRBJ1-3|TRBV5-1
ASSLQGAGNTIY
>TRBJ2-1|TRBV7-9
ASSLAEDEQF
>TRBJ1-1|TRBV11-3
ASSVHVNTEAF
>TRBJ2-7|TRBV10-2
ASSVQGYEQY
>TRBJ1-4|TRBV7-3
ASSPLLSTNEKLF
>TRBJ2-1|TRBV6-6
ASSYSPIFAGGPPEQF
>TRBJ2-7|TRBV10-3
AISESAGTEQY
>TRBJ2-5|TRBV20-1
SARAVWDSVETQY
>TRBJ2-5|TRBV4-2
ASSLGPAGGHPETQY
>TRBJ2-5|TRBV12-3/TRBV12-4
ASTRTRRETQY
>TRBJ1-2|TRBV9
ASSGTGNPYGYT
>TRBJ2-1|TRBV7-9
ASTQRSSYNEQF
>TRBJ2-5|TRBV5-1
ASTSGRGQETQY
>TRBJ2-1|TRBV6-4
ASSADSGSPNEQF
>TRBJ2-3|TRBV28
ASSRDIHWY
>TRBJ2-4|TRBV3-1
ASSRGAVVDIQY
>TRBJ1-2|TRBV6-6
ASSYDRNNYGYT
>TRBJ1-2|TRBV7-9
ASSLTGESYGYT
>TRBJ1-1|TRBV12-3/TRBV12-4
ASTMTTANTEAF
>TRBJ2-7|TRBV20-1
SATDRAYEQY
>TRBJ2-7|TRBV15
ATSREPGRGYEQY
>TRBJ1-5|TRBV9
ASSVGAGPGQPQH
>TRBJ1-1|TRBV25-1
ASSEWENTEAF
>TRBJ2-7|TRBV30
ASTGGGPVEQY
>TRBJ2-7|TRBV27
ASSFTLGTGDEQY
>TRBJ2-1|TRBV28
ASSHAGTGSHEQF
>TRBJ2-3|TRBV20-1
SATMEAPTTDTQY
>TRBJ1-1|TRBV7-3
ASSFWVLNTEAF
>TRBJ1-2|TRBV4-1
ASSPWTGYGYT
>TRBJ1-3|TRBV6-5
ASSYSMNGYSGNTIY
>TRBJ1-2|TRBV4-1
ASSQAYGSLSGYT
>TRBJ2-7|TRBV5-1
ASSNQLAGPYEQY
>TRBJ1-2|TRBV6-1
ASGQGANYGYT
>TRBJ2-7|TRBV7-6
ASSLGGSPRGEQY